The clone carrying this T cell receptor beta chain was seen a few times. In TCRdb, the 5' RACE reads were re-called with MiXCR into one record per CDR3 protein. The profile shows 90,000 to 130,000 distinct CDR3 sequences, about 12% of them singletons. The source of the sample is a study of early T cells in non-severe SARS-CoV-2 infection. Study overall: The study sequenced bulk RNA from unsorted whole blood, with chains unpaired.

With 1 base clipped from V and 4 bases from J, the junction kept 13 bases outside the gene matches. The germline CDR1 and CDR2 sequences are LGHDT and YNNKEL (reference sequence). This CDR3 region has 18 residues. This sequence was found in an adult who was a healthcare worker with PCR-confirmed SARS-CoV-2 infection or an uninfected control (not recorded which). V usage is TRBV3-1 and J usage is TRBJ2-1; 7 bases are a match to TRBD2. Sequenced here: whole blood, sampled at baseline. The CDR3 DNA reads TGTGCCAGCAGCCAAGGCGGGCTGGGCGGGGGACCTTACAATGAGCAGTTCTTC. Its protein is CASSQGGLGGGPYNEQFF.